This TCR beta chain derives from a study of spatial heterogeneity in lung cancer. In the study overall: The donors comprised around 76 untreated early-stage non-small cell lung cancer patients.

Regarding time point: blood at routine non-recurrence follow-up after resection. Whole RNA obtained from tumor, nontumor lung or frozen PBMC underwent sequencing without sorting. This clonotype turned up a few times. Germline CDR1 ENHRY, CDR2 SYGVKD. The ends were cut back, 6 bases at V and 4 bases at J, with 16 bases in the middle. The CDR3 spans 15 residues. MiXCR, applied by TCRdb to the 5' RACE reads, yields one record per CDR3 protein. Of around 27,000 distinct CDR3 sequences listed, 5.5% to 7% were seen once; the top ten hold 20% to 25%. The source material was PBMCs, sampled at follow-up. The rearrangement joins TRBV10-3 to TRBJ1-5; TRBD1 might be the D (6 bases). The sequence was collected from a male donor with early-stage non-small cell lung cancer. The CDR3 DNA follows: TGTGCCATCAGCCCCATAGGGGGGGGTAATCAGCCCCAGCATTTT. Protein sequence: CAISPIGGGNQPQHF.